These 13 T cell receptor beta chains were sequenced from one sample in a study of T cells in narcolepsy. Some clones are missing from TCRdb's copy, which holds only in-frame ones; the method was immunoSEQ multiplex PCR. The sample yields tens of thousands of clones, just under 85% seen once. Sequencing used CD45RA- memory CD4+ T cells from PBMCs. The receptors derive from a human donor with narcolepsy.

The V and J genes are TRBV5-1 and TRBJ2-2; no reliable D call. The CDR3 covers 16 residues. Germline values: CDR1 SGHRS, CDR2 YFSETQ. The germline V and J ends were trimmed by 0 bases and 0 bases, with 9 bases remaining between them. CDR3 coding DNA: TGCGCCAGCAGCTTGGAGCCAGGTTCGAACACCGGGGAGCTGTTTTTT. It specifies CASSLEPGSNTGELFF.

The chain joins TRBV7-6 to TRBJ2-3; 11 positions match TRBD2. J lost 13 bases, V lost 5 bases, and 14 bases had no gene match. Germline CDR1 reads SGHVS; CDR2 reads FNYEAQ. The CDR3 extends over 15 amino acids. CDR3 sequence: CASSPRPLAGVEEYF. For the CDR3, the DNA is TGTGCCAGCAGCCCCCGCCCACTAGCGGGAGTGGAGGAGTATTTT.

This chain connects TRBV19 to TRBJ2-7, with D possibly matching TRBD1 (5 bases). Germline V CDR1 and CDR2: LNHDA, SQIVND (reference sequence). The length of the CDR3 is 13 residues. The V end lost 6 bases, the J end lost 6 bases, and 15 bases lay between the germline ends. This CDR3 is CASSPRDRSEQYF. For the CDR3, the DNA is TGTGCCAGTAGCCCTCGTGACAGAAGCGAGCAGTACTTC.

The sample holds one count of this clone. J is TRBJ1-1 and V is TRBV18; tentative D call: TRBD1 (6 bases). Per the germline V gene, CDR1 is KGHSH and CDR2 is LQKENI. V was pared by 3 bases and J by 0 bases, with 17 bases between. The CDR3 covers 17 residues. The CDR3 here is CASSPAAAAGVNTEAFF. The CDR3 coding sequence is TGTGCCAGCTCACCGGCCGCCGCCGCAGGGGTGAACACTGAAGCTTTCTTT.

V and J are TRBV10-3 and TRBJ2-7, with D tentatively TRBD1 or TRBD2 (5 bases each). CDR1 is ENHRY and CDR2 is SYGVKD in the germline V gene. The CDR3 runs 18 residues. The V and J ends lost 2 bases and 0 bases respectively, with 20 bases between them. This CDR3 reads CAISENFARDRNSYEQYF. Written as DNA, the CDR3 is TGTGCCATCAGTGAGAATTTCGCCCGGGACCGGAACTCCTACGAGCAGTACTTC.

This chain connects TRBV5-1 to TRBJ2-3; no clear D gene. From germline, CDR1 is SGHRS and CDR2 YFSETQ. The CDR3 consists of 14 residues. The V gene lost 2 bases and the J gene lost 8 bases, with 15 bases spanning the gap. CDR3 nucleotide sequence: TGCGCCAGCAGCTTTGAAGGGTCCGACGGTACGCAGTATTTT. Amino acid sequence: CASSFEGSDGTQYF.

The V gene is TRBV29-1, the J gene TRBJ1-2; weak D call: TRBD1 (6 bases). CDR3 length: 15 amino acids. Trimming removed 6 bases from V and 1 base from J, with 18 bases in between. Germline V CDR1 and CDR2: SQVTM, ANQGSEA. The CDR3 here is CSVEPGTLFNYGYTF. CDR3 nucleotide sequence: TGCAGCGTCGAACCCGGGACACTTTTTAACTATGGCTACACCTTC. Full variable domain (outside the CDR3, taken from reference TRBV29-1 and TRBJ1-2): SAVISQKPSRDICQRGTSLTIQCQVDSQVTMMFWYRQQPGQSLTLIATANQGSEATYESGFVIDKFPISRPNLTFSTLTVSNMSPEDSSIYLCSVEPGTLFNYGYTFGSGTRLTVV.

V gene TRBV7-8 combines with J gene TRBJ2-3, with D unclear. CDR3 length: 13 residues. V gave up 1 base and J gave up 2 bases, with 4 bases separating them. The germline gives CDR1 SGHVS, CDR2 FQNEAQ. The CDR3 region is CASSLVYTDTQYF. In DNA, the CDR3 is TGTGCCAGCAGCTTAGTTTACACAGATACGCAGTATTTT.

This sequence joins TRBV19 and TRBJ2-2; D remains ambiguous. This CDR3 spans 15 amino acids. Trimming pared 6 bases from V and 3 bases from J, leaving 14 bases between. Germline CDR1 is LNHDA and CDR2 is SQIVND (reference sequence). The CDR3 reads CASRTLSMDTGELFF. CDR3 bases: TGTGCCAGTAGGACCCTGTCTATGGACACCGGGGAGCTGTTTTTT.

The chain links TRBV7-9 to TRBJ2-1; D tentatively fits TRBD1 or TRBD2 (6 bases each). This CDR3 region has 17 residues. The V end was cut by 1 base, the J end by 1 base, with 14 bases between. Per germline, CDR1 SEHNR and CDR2 FQNEAQ (reference sequence). In DNA form, the CDR3 reads TGTGCCAGCAGCTTAGGAGGTAGGGGGAGGTCCTACAATGAGCAGTTCTTC. Its protein is CASSLGGRGRSYNEQFF.

The chain joins TRBV6-1 to TRBJ2-5; no clear D. The J call is doubtful: the DNA matches TRBJ2-7 better. Germline assignment: CDR1 MNHNS and CDR2 SASEGT. The CDR3 runs to 13 residues. CDR3 loop: CASSSLEAYEQYF. DNA for the CDR3: TGTGCCAGCAGTTCCCTCGAGGCCTACGAGCAGTACTTC.

CDR3 coding DNA: TGTGCCAGCAGTATCATCGGACACAGAGATGGCTACACCTTC. It yields the protein CASSIIGHRDGYTF. This chain joins TRBV28 and TRBJ1-2; tentatively, D is TRBD1 (5 bases). The length of the CDR3 is 14 residues. The germline V and J ends were trimmed by 5 bases and 6 bases, with 16 bases remaining between them. Germline CDR1 MDHEN, CDR2 SYDVKM.

The V call is TRBV29-1, the J call TRBJ2-6; 10 bases align to TRBD1. The V gene end was trimmed by 3 bases and the J gene end by 3 bases; junction bases not matched to a gene: 2. The V gene's germline CDR1 is SQVTM and CDR2 ANQGSEA. This CDR3 spans 15 amino acids. This CDR3 is CSVEGQGLGANVLTF. The CDR3 DNA reads TGCAGCGTTGAGGGACAGGGGCTTGGGGCCAACGTCCTGACTTTC.